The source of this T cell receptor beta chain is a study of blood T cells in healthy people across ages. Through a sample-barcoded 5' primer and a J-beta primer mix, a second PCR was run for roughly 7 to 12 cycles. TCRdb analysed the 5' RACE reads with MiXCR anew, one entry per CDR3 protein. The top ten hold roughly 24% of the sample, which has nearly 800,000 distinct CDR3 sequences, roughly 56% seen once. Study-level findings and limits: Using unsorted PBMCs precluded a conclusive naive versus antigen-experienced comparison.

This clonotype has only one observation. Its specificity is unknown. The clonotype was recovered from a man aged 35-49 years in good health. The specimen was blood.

The CDR3 DNA sequence: TGTGCCAGCAGCCCCAAAGGAGAGGCAGGGAACAATGAGCAGTTCTTC. Amino acid sequence: CASSPKGEAGNNEQFF. The chain joins TRBV7-3 to TRBJ2-1; D possibly corresponds to TRBD1 (5 bases). CDR1 and CDR2 (germline): SGHTA, FQGTGA. The CDR3 has 16 residues. Trimming left V 5 bases short and J 5 bases short, with 19 bases between.